Following are 19 T cell receptor beta chains from one sample sequenced in a study of identical twins. TCRdb used MiXCR to reprocess the 5' RACE reads, holding one entry per CDR3 protein. Of 1.5 million to 2 million distinct CDR3 sequences listed, less than 40% are singletons. The sample taken for sequencing was cord blood. These receptors originate from a newborn girl in good health.

This clonotype was recorded at least ten times. The junction and the germline gene differ at one end; a read error may be behind it. CDR3 loop: CATSRGSYNEQFF. CDR3 nucleotide sequence: TGTGCCACCAGTAGGGGATCCTACAATGAGCAGTTCTTC. The rearrangement links TRBV25-1 to TRBJ2-1, with D perhaps matching TRBD1 (5 bases). Per the germline V gene, CDR1 is MGHDK and CDR2 is SYGVNS. This CDR3 has 13 amino acids.

The V call is TRBV5-6, the J call TRBJ1-1; 7 nucleotides line up with TRBD1. V lost 0 bases, J lost 6 bases, and 5 bases stayed unmatched. The CDR3 length is 14 residues. CDR1 and CDR2 (germline): SGHDT, YYEEEE. CDR3 sequence reads: CASSLVVGQAEAFF. The CDR3 DNA is TGTGCCAGCAGCTTGGTGGTCGGACAGGCTGAAGCTTTCTTT. The variable domain in full, completed from reference TRBV5-6 and TRBJ1-1, reads DAGVTQSPTHLIKTRGQQVTLRCSPKSGHDTVSWYQQALGQGPQFIFQYYEEEERQRGNFPDRFSGHQFPNYSSELNVNALLLGDSALYLCASSLVVGQAEAFFGQGTRLTVV.

This clonotype was picked up a small number of times. In DNA form, the CDR3 reads TGTGCCAGCAGTGGTCCGGGGAGGGACACTGAAGCTTTCTTT. Encoded protein: CASSGPGRDTEAFF. The rearrangement joins TRBV6-1 to TRBJ1-1; D ambiguous. The CDR3 extends over 14 amino acids. Germline V gives CDR1 MNHNS, CDR2 SASEGT. Trimming pared 4 bases from V and 3 bases from J, leaving 12 bases between.

This clonotype was found once. The genes are TRBV4-2 and TRBJ2-1, with TRBD2 identical over 7 bases. V gave up 0 bases and J gave up 7 bases; unmatched junction bases: 6. CDR3 length: 15 amino acids. In germline, CDR1 is LGHNA, CDR2 YNFKEQ. The CDR3 region has the DNA TGTGCCAGCAGCCAAGAATTGGCGGGAGCGAATGAGCAGTTCTTC. This gives the protein CASSQELAGANEQFF.

The rearrangement links TRBV11-2 to TRBJ1-6; D is undetermined. The germline CDR1 and CDR2 sequences are SGHAT and FQNNGV. The CDR3 is made up of 13 amino acids. V was clipped by 5 bases and J by 7 bases, with 9 bases between them. Here the CDR3 reads CASSTQTNSPLHF. The CDR3 DNA reads TGTGCCAGCAGCACACAGACAAATTCACCCCTCCACTTT.

The chain joins TRBV20-1 to TRBJ1-6, with 8 bases identical to TRBD1. CDR1 and CDR2 (germline): DFQATT, SNEGSKA (reference sequence). The CDR3 loop spans 15 amino acids. V lost 2 bases, J lost 7 bases, and 7 bases stayed unmatched. The CDR3 DNA is TGCAGTGCTAGAAGAGTGGACAGGGCCAATTCACCCCTCCACTTT. Translated, it gives CSARRVDRANSPLHF.

This chain joins TRBV29-1 and TRBJ2-1; 11 bases match TRBD1. This CDR3 comprises 12 residues. The V gene end was trimmed by 7 bases and the J gene end by 7 bases; junction bases not matched to a gene: 3. CDR1 is SQVTM and CDR2 is ANQGSEA in the germline V gene. CDR3 nucleotides: TGCAGCGCCGGACAGGGGGCGAATGAGCAGTTCTTC. Translated, it gives CSAGQGANEQFF.

The genes are TRBV10-3 and TRBJ1-2, with no clear D. V was clipped by 7 bases and J by 6 bases, with 15 bases between them. This CDR3 is 13 amino acids long. Germline loops: CDR1 ENHRY, CDR2 SYGVKD. The CDR3 nucleotides are TGTGCCATCAAGATAAACAATCAAGATGGCTACACCTTC. Protein product: CAIKINNQDGYTF.

The chain employs TRBV14 and TRBJ2-1; D perhaps matches TRBD1 (5 bases). The ends were cut back, 4 bases at V and 5 bases at J, with 18 bases in the middle. This CDR3 region has 16 residues. Germline CDR1 reads SGHDN; CDR2 reads FVKESK. The DNA for the CDR3 is TGTGCCAGCAGCCTTATCAGGGATCAGAGAAACAATGAGCAGTTCTTC. It yields the protein CASSLIRDQRNNEQFF.

This clonotype was observed many times. The V call is TRBV7-8, the J call TRBJ2-7; 10 bases fit TRBD1. The CDR3 loop spans 15 amino acids. From germline, CDR1 is SGHVS and CDR2 FQNEAQ. V gave up 3 bases and J gave up 3 bases; unmatched junction bases: 5. For the CDR3, the DNA is TGTGCCAGCAGCTTTCTACGGACAGGGGGCTACGAGCAGTACTTC. It encodes CASSFLRTGGYEQYF.

This clonotype was observed a few times. V and J are TRBV20-1 and TRBJ2-5; no clear D gene. This CDR3 contains 14 residues. V gave up 4 bases and J gave up 0 bases, with 12 bases separating them. Germline V gene sequence: CDR1 DFQATT, CDR2 SNEGSKA (reference sequence). This CDR3 reads CSAMSPTDQETQYF. CDR3 nucleotides: TGCAGTGCTATGTCCCCAACGGACCAAGAGACCCAGTACTTC.

The chain combines TRBV5-6 with TRBJ2-1; 12 bases agree with TRBD1. Germline CDR1 and CDR2: SGHDT and YYEEEE. The V gene end was trimmed by 4 bases and the J gene end by 8 bases; junction bases not matched to a gene: 4. This CDR3 has 14 amino acids. The CDR3 loop reads CASSPGTGGHEQFF. CDR3 in DNA: TGTGCCAGCAGCCCCGGGACAGGGGGCCATGAGCAGTTCTTC.

Concerning this clonotype: One end of the junction is discordant with germline, which a read error may explain. The chain recombines TRBV9 with TRBJ2-1; TRBD2 is a possible D gene (6 bases). CDR3 size: 14 residues. Germline-derived CDR1 and CDR2 are SGDLS and YYNGEE. CDR3 region: CAGSVAVGDNEQFF. CDR3 nucleotides: TGTGCCGGCAGCGTAGCGGTGGGAGACAATGAGCAGTTCTTC.

The chain combines TRBV9 with TRBJ2-1, with TRBD2 matching over 7 bases. Germline values: CDR1 SGDLS, CDR2 YYNGEE. This CDR3 region has 14 residues. V lost 3 bases and J lost 7; bases outside the gene matches: 7. The CDR3: CASSGGLVRNEQFF. The DNA of the CDR3 is TGTGCCAGCAGCGGAGGACTAGTCCGGAATGAGCAGTTCTTC.

This clonotype has just a few counts. The rearrangement links TRBV21-1 to TRBJ2-1. TRBV21-1 is a documented pseudogene. This CDR3 has 13 residues. The CDR3 protein is CASSGESYNEQFF. DNA for the CDR3: TGTGCCAGCAGCGGAGAGTCCTACAATGAGCAGTTCTTC.

This clonotype was counted between two and nine times. This CDR3 is CSVDGRDRGTDTQYF. CDR3 DNA: TGCAGCGTTGATGGCCGGGACAGGGGAACAGATACGCAGTATTTT. This chain connects TRBV29-1 to TRBJ2-3, with 10 bases that match TRBD1. The ends lost 3 bases at V and 3 bases at J; junction bases unmatched: 6. CDR1 is SQVTM, CDR2 ANQGSEA, per germline. This CDR3 has 15 amino acids.

A few counts support this clonotype. The chain couples TRBV6-6 to TRBJ2-7; 9 bases are shared with TRBD1. The CDR3 loop spans 16 amino acids. The germline V gene has CDR1 MNHNY and CDR2 SVGAGI (reference sequence). After removal of 2 bases from V and 5 bases from J, the junction contained 10 bases not matched to a gene. The DNA of the CDR3 is TGTGCCAGCAGTTACAAAACCGGGACAGGGAGGAACGAGCAGTACTTC. As protein: CASSYKTGTGRNEQYF.

The rearrangement uses TRBV27 and TRBJ2-2; D unresolved. The CDR3 extends over 16 amino acids. Deletions cut 3 bases from V and 5 bases from J, with 16 bases between. From germline, CDR1 is MNHEY and CDR2 SMNVEV (reference sequence). The DNA of the CDR3 is TGTGCCAGCAGTTTTTTGATGGTGGGGTCTACCGGGGAGCTGTTTTTT. Its translation: CASSFLMVGSTGELFF.

The CDR3 spells CSVVNVRLNTEAFF. CDR3 in DNA: TGCAGCGTTGTGAATGTGAGACTGAACACTGAAGCTTTCTTT. The rearrangement links TRBV29-1 to TRBJ1-1, with unresolved D. V was pared by 4 bases and J by 0 bases, with 12 bases between. This CDR3 is 14 amino acids long. Germline CDR1 and CDR2: SQVTM and ANQGSEA.